Listed below are T cell receptor beta chains from one sample, sequenced in a study of cytotoxic CD8 clonotypes in ibrutinib-treated CLL. Sequencing used immunoSEQ multiplex PCR; TCRdb keeps in-frame clones, though not all of them. The table has about 140,000 clones, 60% to 80% seen once. This material consisted of PBMCs, taken after 12 months of ibrutinib treatment. The receptors come from a human donor with chronic lymphocytic leukemia. The CDR3 runs from the conserved cysteine through the conserved F or W. The D gene is left open where the match is weak. Clone size appears in some rows only: once, few, many, or a class for an expanded clone.

>TRBJ2-1|NA|TRBV7-8|NA
TGTGCCAGCAGCTTAGAGTGGGGCCCCGTAGATGAGCAGTTCTTC
CASSLEWGPVDEQFF
>TRBJ2-2|NA|TRBV7-9|NA
TGTGCCAGCAGCTTACCCTTCTCCGGGGAGCTGTTTTTT
CASSLPFSGELFF
>TRBJ1-3|NA|TRBV15|NA
TGTGCCACCAGCAGAGTCGTCGGGCCGGCGGGGGGAAACACCATATATTTT
CATSRVVGPAGGNTIYF
>TRBJ1-6|TRBD1|TRBV6-6|NA
TGTGCCAGCTGCGGGACAGTTGATTCACCCCTCCACTTT
CASCGTVDSPLHF
>TRBJ1-2|NA|TRBV15|NA
TGTGCCACCAGCAGAGCCAAGGGGCACCTTAGTAACTATGGCTACACCTTC
CATSRAKGHLSNYGYTF
>TRBJ2-7|NA|TRBV13|NA
TGTGCCAGCAGCTTGAGCTCCTACGAGCAGTACTTC
CASSLSSYEQYF
>TRBJ2-7|NA|TRBV5-1|NA
TGCGCCAGCAGCGCGGACTCCTGGTACGAGCAGTACTTC
CASSADSWYEQYF
>TRBJ2-4|NA|TRBV4-2|medium-sized
TGTGCCAGCAGCCCCATCTCAATCAGGGTAGTCAAAAACATTCAGTACTTC
CASSPISIRVVKNIQYF
>TRBJ1-6|NA|TRBV28|few
TGTGCCAGCAGTAGTACAGGGCTAAATTCACCCCTCCACTTT
CASSSTGLNSPLHF
>TRBJ2-5|NA|TRBV29-1|NA
TGCAGCGTTTCCCGACAGGTCCAAGAGACCCAGTACTTC
CSVSRQVQETQYF
>TRBJ2-5|NA|TRBV18|few
TGTGCCAGCTCACCGTCAGACAGGACGGCCCAGTACTTC
CASSPSDRTAQYF
>TRBJ1-5|NA|TRBV7-9|few
TGTGCCAGCAGCTTGCTCGAATCCGCGCCCCAGCATTTT
CASSLLESAPQHF
>TRBJ2-4|TRBD1|TRBV5-1|many
TGCGCCAGCAGGGGACAGGGTTGGGACAAAAACATTCAGTACTTC
CASRGQGWDKNIQYF
>TRBJ2-7|TRBD2|TRBV4-2|NA
TGTGCCAGCAGCCCGGGACTAGCGGGCTACGAGCAGTACTTC
CASSPGLAGYEQYF
>TRBJ2-7|NA|TRBV14|NA
TGTGCCAGCAGCCGCCTTCAGGGGGGGAAAGGCGAGCAGTACTTC
CASSRLQGGKGEQYF
>TRBJ1-1|NA|TRBV18|few
TGTGCCAGCTCAACGACAGGTTTGGACACTGAAGCTTTCTTT
CASSTTGLDTEAFF
>TRBJ2-7|TRBD2|TRBV18|NA
TGTGCCAGCTCACCACTAGCGGGAGCCCTCTCCTACGAGCAGTACTTC
CASSPLAGALSYEQYF
>TRBJ1-2|NA|TRBV5-6|NA
TGTGCCAGCAGCTTGGCCCTTGGGGTGAACTATGGCTACACCTTC
CASSLALGVNYGYTF
>TRBJ1-2|NA|TRBV2|NA
TGTGCCAGCAGTGTGTCAGGGTACTATGGCTACACCTTC
CASSVSGYYGYTF
>TRBJ2-7|TRBD2|TRBV28|few
TGTGCCAGCAGTTTAATCGACTCGGGGGGGGACGAGCAGTACTTC
CASSLIDSGGDEQYF
>TRBJ1-3|TRBD1|TRBV18|once
TGTGCCAGCTCACCATACAGGGGTCCCGGAAACACCATATATTTT
CASSPYRGPGNTIYF
>TRBJ2-3|TRBD1|TRBV5-1|NA
TGCGCCAGCAGCTTGATGGGCTTAGGGGGCGACGATACGCAGTATTTT
CASSLMGLGGDDTQYF
>TRBJ1-2|TRBD1|TRBV27|NA
TGTGCCAGCAGTCTCTTAACAGGGGCAGGGGGCTACACCTTC
CASSLLTGAGGYTF
>TRBJ2-2|NA|TRBV11-2|NA
TGTGCCAGCAGCCTGGTCGGGGGGCCGGGGACCGGGGAGCTGTTTTTT
CASSLVGGPGTGELFF
>TRBJ2-3|TRBD1|TRBV7-3|NA
TGTGCCAGCAGCCCTGACAGGGGGGCCACAGATACGCAGTATTTT
CASSPDRGATDTQYF
>TRBJ2-1|NA|TRBV4-3|NA
TGCGCCAGCAGCTTGCGATCGAGCGGCTCCTACAATGAGCAGTTCTTC
CASSLRSSGSYNEQFF
>TRBJ2-7|NA|TRBV15|NA
TGTGCCACCAGAGATATAGGGGCGGGCTCCTACGAGCAGTACTTC
CATRDIGAGSYEQYF
>TRBJ2-3|NA|TRBV20-1|few
TGCAGTGCTAGTGTGGAGGATACGCAGTATTTT
CSASVEDTQYF
>TRBJ1-1|NA|TRBV7-9|few
TGTGCCAGCACCTTTAACTCGGTCACTGAAGCTTTCTTT
CASTFNSVTEAFF
>TRBJ2-3|NA|TRBV18|NA
TGTGCCAGCTCACCAGGGGGCACAGATACGCAGTATTTT
CASSPGGTDTQYF
>TRBJ1-2|NA|TRBV11-3|NA
TGTGCCAGCAGCTCCCAGTCATCCGGGACGTCCTATGGCTACACCTTC
CASSSQSSGTSYGYTF
>TRBJ2-7|TRBD2|TRBV4-1|NA
TGCGCCAGCAGCCAAGCATCGGGGGAGGGTTACGAGCAGTACTTC
CASSQASGEGYEQYF
>TRBJ1-2|NA|TRBV5-4|NA
TGTGCCGTACCCGGGAATAACTATGGCTACACCTTC
CAVPGNNYGYTF
>TRBJ2-1|TRBD1|TRBV11-3|NA
TGTGCCAGCAGCCAGGGCGAAGGACAGGGTGGGTACAATGAGCAGTTCTTC
CASSQGEGQGGYNEQFF
>TRBJ2-5|NA|TRBV11-3|NA
TGTGCCAGCAGCCCCCGGGGGACAGTACAAGAGACCCAGTACTTC
CASSPRGTVQETQYF
>TRBJ2-3|TRBD2|TRBV11-3|NA
TGTGCCAGCAGCTTAGTAGCGGGGGGGGATACGCAGTATTTT
CASSLVAGGDTQYF
>TRBJ2-7|NA|TRBV7-9|NA
TGTGCCAGCAGCCGAACAGGGCCGGCCGGCTACGAGCAGTACTTC
CASSRTGPAGYEQYF
>TRBJ2-6|NA|TRBV6-6|NA
TGTGCCAGCAGTTTTGCTGGGGCCAACGTCCTGACTTTC
CASSFAGANVLTF
>TRBJ1-5|TRBD1|TRBV28|once
TGTGCCAGCACCTCGGGACAGCTTAATCAGCCCCAGCATTTT
CASTSGQLNQPQHF
>TRBJ2-7|NA|TRBV13|NA
TGTGCCAGCGTGTGGGCCGGCGTCTCGGAGCAGTACTTC
CASVWAGVSEQYF
>TRBJ1-3|NA|TRBV6-5|NA
TGTGCCAGCAGTTACTCACAAAACTCTGGAAACACCATATATTTT
CASSYSQNSGNTIYF
>TRBJ2-3|TRBD2|TRBV20-1|NA
TGCCATGGGGGGGGGTCAGATACGCAGTATTTT
CHGGGSDTQYF
>TRBJ2-3|NA|TRBV2|NA
TGTGCCCGATGGGACCGGGGCGGATATAGCACAGATACGCAGTATTTT
CARWDRGGYSTDTQYF
>TRBJ2-6|NA|TRBV30|NA
TGTGCCTGGGAGGCTGGGGCCAACGTCCTGACTTTC
CAWEAGANVLTF
>TRBJ2-7|NA|TRBV12-2|NA
TGTGCAAGTCGCTTACATACGGATCCCACCTACGAGCAGTACTTC
CASRLHTDPTYEQYF
>TRBJ1-3|TRBD1|TRBV6-4|many
TGTGCCAGCAGAGGGACAGGGAGGACTGGAAACACCATATATTTT
CASRGTGRTGNTIYF
>TRBJ1-4|NA|TRBV7-9|many
TGTGCCAGCAGCCTAAAGGACCGCCCAGGAGGAAAACTGTTTTTT
CASSLKDRPGGKLFF
>TRBJ2-7|NA|TRBV5-8|NA
TGTGCCAGCAGCTTTCAGGCCGGCCAGTACTTC
CASSFQAGQYF
>TRBJ1-1|NA|TRBV5-1|NA
TGCGCCAGCAGCTTGGGTGGGTTCCAGAACACTGAAGCTTTCTTT
CASSLGGFQNTEAFF
>TRBJ1-3|NA|TRBV29-1|NA
TGCAGCGCATCTTCTGGAAACACCATATATTTT
CSASSGNTIYF
>TRBJ2-7|TRBD2|TRBV9|once
TGTGCCAGCAGCGTAGCGGCTAGCGGGAGCTCCTACGAGCAGTACTTC
CASSVAASGSSYEQYF
>TRBJ2-7|TRBD2|TRBV28|NA
TGTGCCAGCAGTTTACTCGGGAGGGCCCAAGTCGAGCAGTACTTC
CASSLLGRAQVEQYF
>TRBJ1-5|NA|TRBV27|NA
TGTGCCAGCAGTTTATCGACGGGTGGAGGTCAGCCCCAGCATTTT
CASSLSTGGGQPQHF
>TRBJ1-2|NA|TRBV9|once
TGTGCCAGCTCGTTTTACGATAGGACGGGCTACACCTTC
CASSFYDRTGYTF
>TRBJ1-5|NA|TRBV4-3|medium-sized
TGCGCCAGCAGCCAAGATGCTAATAGCAATCAGCCCCAGCATTTT
CASSQDANSNQPQHF